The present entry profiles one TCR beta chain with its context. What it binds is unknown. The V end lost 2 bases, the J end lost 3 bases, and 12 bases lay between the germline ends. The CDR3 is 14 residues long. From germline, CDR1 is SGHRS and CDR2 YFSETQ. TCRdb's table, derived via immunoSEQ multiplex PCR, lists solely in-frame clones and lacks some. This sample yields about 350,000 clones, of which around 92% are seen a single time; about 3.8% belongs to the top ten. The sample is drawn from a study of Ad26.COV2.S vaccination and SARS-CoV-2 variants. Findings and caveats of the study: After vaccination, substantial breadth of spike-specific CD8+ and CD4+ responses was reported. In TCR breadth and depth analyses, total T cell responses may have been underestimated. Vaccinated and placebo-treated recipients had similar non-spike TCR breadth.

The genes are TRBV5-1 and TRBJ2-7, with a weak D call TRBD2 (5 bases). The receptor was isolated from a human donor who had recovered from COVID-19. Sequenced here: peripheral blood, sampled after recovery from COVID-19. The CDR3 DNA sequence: TGCGCCAGCAGCTTAGGACCCGGGGACTACGAGCAGTACTTC. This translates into CASSLGPGDYEQYF. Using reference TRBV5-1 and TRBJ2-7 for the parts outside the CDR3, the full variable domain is KAGVTQTPRYLIKTRGQQVTLSCSPISGHRSVSWYQQTPGQGLQFLFEYFSETQRNKGNFPGRFSGRQFSNSRSEMNVSTLELGDSALYLCASSLGPGDYEQYFGPGTRLTVT.